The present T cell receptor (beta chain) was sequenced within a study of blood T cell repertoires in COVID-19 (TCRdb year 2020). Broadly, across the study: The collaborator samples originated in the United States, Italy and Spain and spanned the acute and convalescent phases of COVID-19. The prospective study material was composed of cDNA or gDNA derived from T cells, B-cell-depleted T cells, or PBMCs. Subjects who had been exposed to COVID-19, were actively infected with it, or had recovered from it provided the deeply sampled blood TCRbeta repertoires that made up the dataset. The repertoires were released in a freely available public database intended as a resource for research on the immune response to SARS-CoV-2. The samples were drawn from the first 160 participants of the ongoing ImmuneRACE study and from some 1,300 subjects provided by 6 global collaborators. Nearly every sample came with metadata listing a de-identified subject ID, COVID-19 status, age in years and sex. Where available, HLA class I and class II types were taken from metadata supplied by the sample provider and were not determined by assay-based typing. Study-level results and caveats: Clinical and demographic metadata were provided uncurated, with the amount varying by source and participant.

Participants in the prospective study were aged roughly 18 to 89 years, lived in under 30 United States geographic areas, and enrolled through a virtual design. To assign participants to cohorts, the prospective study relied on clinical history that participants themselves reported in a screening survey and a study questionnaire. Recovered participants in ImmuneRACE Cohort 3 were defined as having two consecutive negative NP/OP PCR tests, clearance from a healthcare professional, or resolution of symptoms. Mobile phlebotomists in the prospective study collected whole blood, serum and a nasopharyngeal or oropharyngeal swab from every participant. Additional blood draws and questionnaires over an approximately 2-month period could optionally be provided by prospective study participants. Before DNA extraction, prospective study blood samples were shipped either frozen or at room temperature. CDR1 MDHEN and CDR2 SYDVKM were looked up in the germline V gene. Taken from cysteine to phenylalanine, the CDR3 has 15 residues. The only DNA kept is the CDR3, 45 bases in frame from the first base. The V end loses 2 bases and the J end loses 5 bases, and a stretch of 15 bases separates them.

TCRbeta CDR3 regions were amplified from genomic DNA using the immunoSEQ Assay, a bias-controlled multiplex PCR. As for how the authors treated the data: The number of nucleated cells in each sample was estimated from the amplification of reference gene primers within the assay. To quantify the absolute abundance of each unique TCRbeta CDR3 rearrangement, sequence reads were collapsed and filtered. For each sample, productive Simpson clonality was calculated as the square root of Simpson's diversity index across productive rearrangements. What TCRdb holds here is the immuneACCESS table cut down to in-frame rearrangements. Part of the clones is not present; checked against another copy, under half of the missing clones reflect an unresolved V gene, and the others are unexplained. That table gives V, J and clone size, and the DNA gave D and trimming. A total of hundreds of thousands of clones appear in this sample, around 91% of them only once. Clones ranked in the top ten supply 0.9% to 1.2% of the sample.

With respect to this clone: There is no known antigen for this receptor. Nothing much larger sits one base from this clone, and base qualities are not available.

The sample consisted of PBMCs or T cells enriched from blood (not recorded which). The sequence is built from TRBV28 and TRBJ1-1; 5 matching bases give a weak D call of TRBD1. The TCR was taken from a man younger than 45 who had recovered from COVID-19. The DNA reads TGTGCCAGCAGTTTAACCCAGGGTATGGGAACTGAAGCTTTCTTT. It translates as CASSLTQGMGTEAFF.